The rows below give T cell receptor beta chains drawn from one sample of a study of CD8 T cells in Susac syndrome. TCRdb fed the immunoSEQ multiplex PCR reads into MiXCR, producing one record per CDR3 protein. The sample yields roughly 200,000 distinct CDR3 sequences, 85% to 95% seen once. The sequenced sample was CD4+ T cells from PBMCs. The source is a human donor in good health. Both conserved end residues are part of each CDR3. D genes are given only for firm matches. Clone size is shown for a subset of rows, as once, few, many or a class of expanded clone.

d_call cdr3_length j_call v_call clone_size cdr3_aa cdr3_nt
. 13 TRBJ2-4 TRBV6-2/TRBV6-3 few CASSSLRLNIQYF TGTGCCAGCAGTTCCTTGAGACTAAACATTCAGTACTTC
. 15 TRBJ1-2 TRBV3-1 . CASSPTPQGNYGYTF TGTGCCAGCAGCCCTACCCCACAGGGTAACTATGGCTACACCTTC
. 14 TRBJ1-5 TRBV7-9 . CASEGGLSNQPQHF TGTGCCTCCGAGGGGGGGCTCAGCAATCAGCCCCAGCATTTT
TRBD1 13 TRBJ2-1 TRBV19 . CASSGDRGNEQFF TGTGCCAGTAGTGGAGACAGGGGGAATGAGCAGTTCTTC
. 15 TRBJ2-7 TRBV27 . CASSPLTGRGREQYF TGTGCCAGCAGTCCGCTAACCGGGAGAGGCCGCGAGCAGTACTTC
. 13 TRBJ1-2 TRBV18 . CASSPGGSRGYTF TGTGCCAGCTCACCGGGAGGGAGTCGCGGCTACACCTTC
TRBD1 15 TRBJ2-7 TRBV19 . CASSTSGTGNYEQYF TGTGCCAGTAGTACCTCCGGGACAGGGAACTACGAGCAGTACTTC
. 12 TRBJ1-1 TRBV4-2 . CASTFMNTEAFF TGTGCCAGCACCTTCATGAACACTGAAGCTTTCTTT
TRBD2 18 TRBJ2-7 TRBV4-1 . CASSQGLAGGRSSYEQYF TGCGCCAGCAGCCAAGGGCTAGCGGGGGGTAGGAGCTCCTACGAGCAGTACTTC
TRBD2 11 TRBJ2-5 TRBV29-1 . CSWGGEETQYF TGCAGCTGGGGGGGGGAGGAGACCCAGTACTTC
. 18 TRBJ1-1 TRBV15 . CATSRDHRVPPMNTEAFF TGTGCCACCAGCAGAGATCATCGGGTGCCCCCCATGAACACTGAAGCTTTCTTT
. 12 TRBJ2-7 TRBV5-1 . CASSLTPYEQYF TGCGCCAGCAGTCTAACACCCTACGAGCAGTACTTC
. 14 TRBJ2-7 TRBV5-1 . CASSLVAGKHEQYF TGCGCCAGCAGCTTGGTGGCAGGGAAGCACGAGCAGTACTTC
. 12 TRBJ2-5 TRBV6-1 . CASSDYWRTQYF TGTGCCAGCTCGGACTATTGGAGGACCCAGTACTTC
TRBD1 16 TRBJ1-2 TRBV5-6 . CASSFPGTGANYGYTF TGTGCCAGCAGTTTTCCCGGGACAGGAGCAAACTATGGCTACACCTTC
. 13 TRBJ2-3 TRBV5-4 . CASSLTVSDTQYF TGTGCCAGCAGCCTGACCGTATCAGATACGCAGTATTTT
. 15 TRBJ1-1 TRBV3-1 . CASSQDPGWGTEAFF TGTGCCAGCAGCCAAGATCCGGGGTGGGGCACTGAAGCTTTCTTT
. 15 TRBJ1-5 TRBV15 . CATSREQGLNQPQHF TGTGCCACCAGCAGAGAACAAGGCCTAAATCAGCCCCAGCATTTT
TRBD2 15 TRBJ2-4 TRBV12-3/TRBV12-4 . CASTTSGGPKNIQYF TGTGCCAGCACCACTAGCGGGGGGCCCAAAAACATTCAGTACTTC
TRBD1 13 TRBJ1-2 TRBV12-3/TRBV12-4 . CASRSTGALGYTF TGTGCCAGCAGATCTACAGGGGCCCTTGGCTACACCTTC
. 15 TRBJ2-6 TRBV5-6 . CASSFSGVGANVLTF TGTGCCAGCAGTTTCTCAGGGGTCGGGGCCAACGTCCTGACTTTC
. 15 TRBJ2-7 TRBV15 . CATSRDQGMVYEQYF TGTGCCACCAGCAGAGATCAGGGAATGGTCTACGAGCAGTACTTC
. 11 TRBJ2-3 TRBV7-2 . CASSFGGTQYF TGTGCCAGCAGCTTTGGGGGGACGCAGTATTTT
TRBD1 12 TRBJ2-5 TRBV10-3 . CATLDRVGTQYF TGTGCCACCTTGGACAGGGTGGGGACCCAGTACTTC